These T cell receptor beta chains were read from a single sample in a study of regulatory T cells in long-lasting Graves disease. TCRdb itself ran the multiplex PCR reads through MiXCR, one entry per CDR3 protein. Of over 450,000 distinct CDR3 sequences listed, about 22% are singletons. Sequenced material: peripheral blood mononuclear cells (PBMCs), taken when the disease was refractory, from a patient treated with antithyroid drugs. The receptor set was obtained from a female donor with Graves disease. Each CDR3 is given with its conserved first and last residue. D genes are given only for firm matches. The size field is filled for only some rows; it gives once, few, many or a size class.

clone size	V gene	D gene	J gene	CDR3 protein	CDR3 DNA
many	TRBV7-8	-	TRBJ1-1	CASSSSLSNPNTEAFF	TGTGCCAGCAGCTCTAGCCTCTCAAATCCGAACACTGAAGCTTTCTTT
-	TRBV19	-	TRBJ1-2	CASSIDHQGMDGYTF	TGTGCCAGTAGTATAGATCACCAGGGTATGGATGGCTACACCTTC
-	TRBV29-1	-	TRBJ2-2	CSVEANPGELFF	TGCAGCGTTGAGGCCAACCCCGGGGAGCTGTTTTTT
few	TRBV6-1	-	TRBJ2-2	CASRPWTLGYTGELFF	TGTGCCAGCAGACCCTGGACCCTCGGGTACACCGGGGAACTGTTTTTT
many	TRBV11-2	-	TRBJ1-2	CASSLGSNGYTF	TGTGCCAGCAGCTTAGGAAGTAATGGCTACACCTTC
many	TRBV12-3/TRBV12-4	-	TRBJ1-5	CASSLSGAEGQPQHF	TGTGCCAGCAGTTTAAGCGGTGCGGAGGGGCAGCCCCAGCATTTT
-	TRBV6-2/TRBV6-3	-	TRBJ2-7	CASSYSHSQMSYEQYF	TGTGCCAGCAGTTACTCGCACAGCCAAATGTCCTACGAGCAGTACTTC
-	TRBV19	TRBD1	TRBJ1-1	CASTQTGEGTEAFF	TGTGCCAGCACCCAGACAGGGGAGGGCACTGAAGCTTTCTTT
few	TRBV28	-	TRBJ2-6	CASSFVDSGANVLTF	TGTGCCAGCAGTTTCGTAGACTCTGGGGCCAACGTCCTGACTTTC
many	TRBV3-1	-	TRBJ1-1	CASSQGAGGAFF	TGTGCCAGCAGCCAAGGGGCAGGAGGAGCTTTCTTT
few	TRBV11-2	-	TRBJ2-4	CASSLGGGAVVKNIQYF	TGTGCCAGCAGCTTAGGCGGGGGCGCAGTTGTCAAGAACATTCAGTACTTC
many	TRBV28	-	TRBJ1-5	CASSARAQFPNQPQHF	TGTGCCAGCAGTGCCAGGGCCCAATTTCCCAATCAGCCCCAGCATTTT
once	TRBV12-3/TRBV12-4	TRBD2	TRBJ2-1	CASITAGGRNEQFF	TGTGCCAGCATTACAGCGGGAGGGCGGAATGAGCAGTTCTTC
-	TRBV27	TRBD1	TRBJ1-6	CASGDRDNSPLHF	TGTGCCAGCGGGGACAGGGACAATTCACCCCTCCACTTT
-	TRBV28	-	TRBJ1-2	CASSKVSVNYGYTF	TGTGCCAGCTCGAAGGTCAGCGTTAACTATGGCTACACCTTC
many	TRBV28	-	TRBJ1-5	CASRVPTGSSNQPQHF	TGTGCCAGCAGAGTACCCACGGGGTCGAGCAATCAGCCCCAGCATTTT
-	TRBV19	TRBD1	TRBJ2-7	CAGSHMTGAYEQYF	TGTGCCGGTAGTCATATGACAGGGGCCTACGAGCAGTACTTC
many	TRBV3-1	-	TRBJ2-5	CASSQVNGGETQYF	TGTGCCAGCAGCCAAGTCAACGGGGGTGAGACCCAGTACTTC
many	TRBV4-1	-	TRBJ2-5	CASSQEPRYQETQYF	TGCGCCAGCAGCCAAGAACCGAGGTACCAAGAGACCCAGTACTTC
-	TRBV7-9	-	TRBJ1-5	CASSLGGEPQHF	TGTGCCAGCAGCTTAGGGGGGGAGCCCCAGCATTTT
many	TRBV2	TRBD2	TRBJ2-1	CASSDQRGGHEQFF	TGTGCCAGCAGTGATCAGCGGGGGGGTCATGAGCAGTTCTTC
-	TRBV20-1	-	TRBJ2-2	CSARGRFAGELFF	TGCAGTGCTAGGGGAAGGTTCGCCGGGGAGCTGTTTTTT
-	TRBV20-1	TRBD1	TRBJ1-2	CSKTGGRGYTF	TGCAGTAAGACAGGGGGCCGTGGCTACACCTTC
many	TRBV11-2	-	TRBJ2-4	CASSLRGLGENIQYF	TGTGCCAGCAGCTTGAGGGGTCTCGGGGAGAACATTCAGTACTTC
many	TRBV11-2	-	TRBJ1-2	CASSLGLGLGDTF	TGTGCCAGCAGCTTAGGACTCGGATTGGGCGACACCTTC
-	TRBV19	-	TRBJ2-7	CASSQVPGYEQYF	TGTGCCAGTAGTCAGGTTCCGGGCTACGAGCAGTACTTC
once	TRBV6-2/TRBV6-3	TRBD2	TRBJ2-1	CASTSSGDYNEQFF	TGTGCCAGCACCTCTAGCGGGGATTACAATGAGCAGTTCTTC
-	TRBV4-1	-	TRBJ1-1	CASSETGFTEAFF	TGCGCCAGCAGCGAAACAGGGTTCACTGAAGCTTTCTTT
many	TRBV20-1	-	TRBJ2-5	CSARKQQETQYF	TGCAGTGCTAGAAAACAGCAAGAGACCCAGTACTTC
many	TRBV5-4	TRBD1	TRBJ1-4	CASSENRGLNEKLFF	TGTGCCAGCAGCGAGAACAGGGGACTTAATGAAAAACTGTTTTTT
-	TRBV24-1	TRBD1	TRBJ2-2	CATSDIGQGQGRTGELFF	TGTGCCACCAGTGATATCGGACAGGGGCAGGGTAGGACCGGGGAGCTGTTTTTT
many	TRBV5-5	-	TRBJ1-1	CASSLYTRINSDTEAFF	TGTGCCAGCAGCTTGTACACGCGGATAAACAGCGACACTGAAGCTTTCTTT
few	TRBV5-1	-	TRBJ2-3	CASSLGAADTQYF	TGCGCCAGCAGCTTAGGAGCGGCAGATACGCAGTATTTT
many	TRBV5-1	TRBD1	TRBJ1-1	CASSIQGAEAFF	TGCGCCAGCAGCATACAGGGGGCTGAAGCTTTCTTT
-	TRBV20-1	TRBD1	TRBJ2-7	CSARGQGIGEQYF	TGCAGTGCTAGAGGACAGGGGATCGGCGAGCAGTACTTC
few	TRBV20-1	-	TRBJ2-3	CSARQGTDTQYF	TGCAGTGCTAGACAAGGGACAGATACGCAGTATTTT
-	TRBV27	-	TRBJ2-4	CASSPLGDETPKNIQYF	TGTGCCAGCAGTCCCCTCGGGGACGAAACTCCCAAAAACATTCAGTACTTC
-	TRBV12-3/TRBV12-4	TRBD1	TRBJ2-1	CASTLDRANEQFF	TGTGCCAGCACCCTTGACAGGGCCAATGAGCAGTTCTTC
few	TRBV5-6	-	TRBJ2-7	CASSFGLGTGEQYF	TGTGCCAGCAGCTTTGGTCTGGGAACGGGCGAGCAGTACTTC
few	TRBV27	TRBD2	TRBJ2-2	CASPSGSVTGELFF	TGTGCCAGCCCTAGCGGGAGTGTCACCGGGGAGCTGTTTTTT
many	TRBV5-4	TRBD1	TRBJ1-1	CASSSPGDREPEAFF	TGTGCCAGCAGCTCCCCGGGGGACAGGGAGCCCGAAGCTTTCTTT
many	TRBV6-5	TRBD2	TRBJ2-5	CASSYSGLAGRYETQYF	TGTGCCAGCAGTTACTCGGGCCTAGCGGGACGCTACGAGACCCAGTACTTC
-	TRBV19	-	TRBJ1-5	CASRGTAVTISPEHF	TGTGCCAGTAGAGGGACCGCAGTTACAATCAGCCCGGAGCATTTT
-	TRBV20-1	-	TRBJ2-3	CSAPMDSYTGTQYF	TGCAGTGCCCCCATGGACAGCTACACAGGTACGCAGTATTTT
-	TRBV10-3	-	TRBJ1-3	CAISESFEGSGNTIYF	TGTGCCATCAGTGAGTCATTCGAGGGTTCTGGAAACACCATATATTTT
few	TRBV5-1	-	TRBJ1-6	CASSLGGLPHGNSPLHF	TGCGCCAGCAGCTTGGGGGGACTCCCCCACGGTAATTCACCCCTCCACTTT